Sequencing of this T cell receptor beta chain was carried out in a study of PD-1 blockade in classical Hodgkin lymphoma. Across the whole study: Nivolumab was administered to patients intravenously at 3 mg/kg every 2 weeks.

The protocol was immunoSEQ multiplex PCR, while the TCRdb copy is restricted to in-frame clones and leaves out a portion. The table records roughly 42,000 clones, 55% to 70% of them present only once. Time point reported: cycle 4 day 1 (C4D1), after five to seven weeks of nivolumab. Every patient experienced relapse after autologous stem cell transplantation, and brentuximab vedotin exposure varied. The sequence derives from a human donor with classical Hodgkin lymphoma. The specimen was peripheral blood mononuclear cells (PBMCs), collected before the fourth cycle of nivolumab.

The CDR3 here is CASSAHRDRGPEETQYF. CDR3 nucleotides: TGTGCCAGCAGTGCTCACCGGGACAGGGGGCCCGAAGAGACCCAGTACTTC. The chain links TRBV6-1 to TRBJ2-5, with 12 nucleotides matching TRBD1. The germline gives CDR1 MNHNS, CDR2 SASEGT. The CDR3 spans 17 residues. V lost 4 bases to trimming and J lost 3 bases; unmatched junction nucleotides: 9.